This T cell receptor beta chain emerged from a study of Ad26.COV2.S vaccination and SARS-CoV-2 variants. Study-wide results and limits: The authors reported substantial breadth in spike-specific CD8+ and CD4+ T cell responses after vaccination.

Noted treatment: approximately 18 received Ad26.COV2.S at low or high dose, single or two shots; 5 received placebo; per-sample allocation not given. The samples were gathered on day 63 after the first injection of vaccine or placebo. Data came from immunoSEQ multiplex PCR; TCRdb stores just in-frame clones and leaves some out. The data show about 350,000 clones, around 89% seen once. V lost 2 bases, J lost 4 bases, and 5 bases stayed unmatched. Germline V gene sequence: CDR1 SGHTA, CDR2 FQGNSA. The CDR3 is 15 residues long. This clone was seen once. Its antigen remains unidentified. This sequence joins TRBV7-2 and TRBJ2-1; 7 positions match TRBD1. This sample comprised peripheral blood, obtained in a trial of Ad26.COV2.S vaccine versus placebo. This clonotype was sampled from a person aged 18 to 65 who received the Ad26.COV2.S COVID-19 vaccine or a placebo. In DNA form, the CDR3 reads TGTGCCAGCAGCTTACAACAGGGGATTTACAATGAGCAGTTCTTC. It codes for CASSLQQGIYNEQFF.